A selection of T cell receptor beta chains follows, all from one sample in a study of cytomegalovirus exposure and HLA in healthy donors. Profiling relied on immunoSEQ multiplex PCR, and the TCRdb table lists in-frame clones only, not all of them. The table shows about 160,000 clones, with around 76% occurring only once. The sequenced sample consisted of PBMCs. All receptors come from a woman in her 40s in good health and CMV-seronegative. Both conserved end residues are trimmed from each CDR3. Each record gives: J gene, V gene, CDR3 protein.

J gene: TRBJ1-1; V gene: TRBV14; CDR3 protein: ASSPRGKGNTEAF
J gene: TRBJ1-2; V gene: TRBV5-4; CDR3 protein: ASSADRHYGYT
J gene: TRBJ2-1; V gene: TRBV6-1; CDR3 protein: ASSSGQGPNEQF
J gene: TRBJ2-1; V gene: TRBV30; CDR3 protein: AWSLAGYNEQF
J gene: TRBJ1-5; V gene: TRBV5-1; CDR3 protein: ASSLSGNSNQPQH
J gene: TRBJ1-1; V gene: TRBV19; CDR3 protein: ASSIRGTEAF
J gene: TRBJ2-7; V gene: TRBV6-6; CDR3 protein: ASSFQGHEQY
J gene: TRBJ2-6; V gene: TRBV5-4; CDR3 protein: ASSLGPTGANVLT
J gene: TRBJ1-1; V gene: TRBV9; CDR3 protein: ASSARTGGNTEAF
J gene: TRBJ1-2; V gene: TRBV9; CDR3 protein: ASSVRGQGDGYT
J gene: TRBJ1-5; V gene: TRBV5-6; CDR3 protein: ASSLYRLDSPNQPQH
J gene: TRBJ2-1; V gene: TRBV5-1; CDR3 protein: ASSLNPSVPYNEQF
J gene: TRBJ2-5; V gene: TRBV2; CDR3 protein: ASSSTGVVETQY
J gene: TRBJ2-2; V gene: TRBV19; CDR3 protein: ASTSNRGRHTGELF
J gene: TRBJ1-2; V gene: TRBV29-1; CDR3 protein: SVWAGGEDYGYT
J gene: TRBJ1-2; V gene: TRBV6-6; CDR3 protein: ASTPDRGVGYT
J gene: TRBJ2-5; V gene: TRBV5-6; CDR3 protein: ASSFVGAETQY
J gene: TRBJ2-7; V gene: TRBV11-3; CDR3 protein: ASSLALLADSYEQY
J gene: TRBJ1-2; V gene: TRBV19; CDR3 protein: ASSIQPDSFGGYT
J gene: TRBJ2-5; V gene: TRBV11-2; CDR3 protein: ASSLEWRVQETQY
J gene: TRBJ2-7; V gene: TRBV7-9; CDR3 protein: SSSTTAYEQY
J gene: TRBJ1-4; V gene: TRBV2; CDR3 protein: ASSEAGGKGEKLF
J gene: TRBJ2-1; V gene: TRBV19; CDR3 protein: ASSIRQGVVNEQF
J gene: TRBJ1-2; V gene: TRBV6-7; CDR3 protein: ASSYINGGLSGYT
J gene: TRBJ2-4; V gene: TRBV28; CDR3 protein: ASSLGSGRAKNIQY
J gene: TRBJ1-5; V gene: TRBV6-1; CDR3 protein: ASSEVKRRYAGSNQPQH
J gene: TRBJ2-7; V gene: TRBV30; CDR3 protein: AWGTGTEQY
J gene: TRBJ1-2; V gene: TRBV5-4; CDR3 protein: ASSLRQLEGYGYT
J gene: TRBJ1-1; V gene: TRBV18; CDR3 protein: ASSPNGGTEAF
J gene: TRBJ1-1; V gene: TRBV27; CDR3 protein: ASSFTGNRKAF
J gene: TRBJ1-5; V gene: TRBV2; CDR3 protein: ASSDRGQGAGQPQH
J gene: TRBJ2-3; V gene: TRBV7-7; CDR3 protein: ASSPQRGASDTQY
J gene: TRBJ2-2; V gene: TRBV6-4; CDR3 protein: ASSDRTDPNTGELF
J gene: TRBJ2-1; V gene: TRBV7-9; CDR3 protein: ASSFTHGRYNEQF
J gene: TRBJ2-3; V gene: TRBV28; CDR3 protein: ASSLTAASTDTQY
J gene: TRBJ2-7; V gene: TRBV6-5; CDR3 protein: ASMAGASGEQY
J gene: TRBJ2-2; V gene: TRBV6-5; CDR3 protein: ASSYQGRGTGELF
J gene: NA; V gene: TRBV20-1; CDR3 protein: SARDVEQY
J gene: TRBJ1-2; V gene: TRBV2; CDR3 protein: ASPPLGDEGTGGRIYGYT
J gene: TRBJ1-1; V gene: TRBV7-3; CDR3 protein: ASAEDPSTEAF
J gene: TRBJ2-3; V gene: TRBV29-1; CDR3 protein: SALRQDTDTQY
J gene: TRBJ2-5; V gene: TRBV7-9; CDR3 protein: ASSLEGLLWWGETQY
J gene: TRBJ1-2; V gene: TRBV19; CDR3 protein: ASTPSGTGNGYT
J gene: TRBJ1-2; V gene: TRBV6-5; CDR3 protein: ASSYTGGYGYT
J gene: TRBJ2-3; V gene: TRBV6-1; CDR3 protein: ASNQLAGDGGTQY
J gene: TRBJ2-5; V gene: TRBV5-1; CDR3 protein: ASKGEETQY